The 3 T cell receptor beta chains below all came from one sample that was sequenced in a study of T cell changes during pregnancy in multiple sclerosis (dated by TCRdb to about 2019). The library came from the immunoSEQ multiplex PCR assay. In TCRdb, the immuneACCESS table is reduced to in-frame sequences with V and J assigned. These tables do not hold every clone; where another copy was compared, an unresolved V gene accounts for under half, and the others remain unexplained. This sample holds 50,000 to 65,000 clones; approximately 86% were observed only once. Of the sample, about 1.8% falls within the top ten clones. The specimen comprised peripheral blood, sampled in the first trimester of pregnancy. The receptors originated from a female donor with multiple sclerosis, enrolled in a pregnancy study.

The J gene is TRBJ1-4, the V gene TRBV18, with D possibly being TRBD1 (5 bases). The CDR3 length is 14 residues. V was clipped by 3 bases and J by 3 bases, with 8 bases between them. CDR1 is KGHSH, CDR2 LQKENI, per germline. CDR3: CASSPQGANEKLFF. CDR3 nucleotides: TGTGCCAGCTCACCCCAGGGTGCTAATGAAAAACTGTTTTTT.

CDR3 in amino acids: CASKGIAEAFF. The CDR3 DNA follows: TGTGCCAGTAAGGGGATTGCTGAAGCTTTCTTT. V usage is TRBV19 and J usage is TRBJ1-1, with D perhaps matching TRBD1 (5 bases). The CDR3 totals 11 residues. The V end lost 7 bases, the J end lost 6 bases, and 9 bases lay between the germline ends. CDR1 LNHDA and CDR2 SQIVND come from the germline V gene (reference sequence).

The rearrangement joins TRBV19 to TRBJ2-1; no clear D gene. The germline CDR1 and CDR2 sequences are LNHDA and SQIVND (reference sequence). The CDR3 runs 13 residues. Trimming stripped 3 bases from V and 3 bases from J, with 6 bases between. CDR3 loop: CASSIQLYNEQFF. The CDR3 coding sequence is TGTGCCAGTAGTATCCAACTCTACAATGAGCAGTTCTTC. Combining the CDR3 with reference TRBV19 and TRBJ2-1 gives the whole variable domain DGGITQSPKYLFRKEGQNVTLSCEQNLNHDAMYWYRQDPGQGLRLIYYSQIVNDFQKGDIAEGYSVSREKKESFPLTVTSAQKNPTAFYLCASSIQLYNEQFFGPGTRLTVL.